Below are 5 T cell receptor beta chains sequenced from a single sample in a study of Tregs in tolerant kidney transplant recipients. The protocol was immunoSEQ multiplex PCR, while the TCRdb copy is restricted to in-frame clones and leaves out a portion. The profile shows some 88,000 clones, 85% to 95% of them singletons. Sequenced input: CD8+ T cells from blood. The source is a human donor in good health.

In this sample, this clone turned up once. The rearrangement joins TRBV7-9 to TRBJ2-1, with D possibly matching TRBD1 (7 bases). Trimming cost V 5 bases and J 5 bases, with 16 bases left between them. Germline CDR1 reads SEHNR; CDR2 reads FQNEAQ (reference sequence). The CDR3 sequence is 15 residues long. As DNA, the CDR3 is TGTGCCAGCAGCACCGACAGGGCGGGGAACAATGAGCAGTTCTTC. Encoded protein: CASSTDRAGNNEQFF.

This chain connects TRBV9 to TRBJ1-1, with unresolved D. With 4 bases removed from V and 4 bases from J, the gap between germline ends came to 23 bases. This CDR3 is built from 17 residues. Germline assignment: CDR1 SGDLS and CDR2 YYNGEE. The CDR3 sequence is CASSTRSRQQRPTEAFF. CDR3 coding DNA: TGTGCCAGCAGCACCCGTAGTCGGCAGCAGAGACCCACTGAAGCTTTCTTT.

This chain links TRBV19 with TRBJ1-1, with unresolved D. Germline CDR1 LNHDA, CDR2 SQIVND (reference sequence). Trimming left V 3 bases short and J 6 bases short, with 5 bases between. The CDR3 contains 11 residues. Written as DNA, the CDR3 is TGTGCCAGTAGTATCGGGCCTGAAGCTTTCTTT. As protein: CASSIGPEAFF.

CDR3 region: CASSDSGLAWDNEQFF. In DNA form, the CDR3 reads TGTGCCAGCAGCGACTCGGGACTAGCCTGGGACAATGAGCAGTTCTTC. V and J are TRBV7-2 and TRBJ2-1; 9 bases line up with TRBD2. This CDR3 has 16 amino acids. With V trimmed by 5 bases and J by 5 bases, 10 bases remained unmatched. Per germline, CDR1 SGHTA and CDR2 FQGNSA. The full variable domain, its missing parts supplied by reference TRBV7-2 and TRBJ2-1, is GAGVSQSPSNKVTEKGKDVELRCDPISGHTALYWYRQSLGQGLEFLIYFQGNSAPDKSGLPSDRFSAERTGGSVSTLTIQRTQQEDSAVYLCASSDSGLAWDNEQFFGPGTRLTVL.

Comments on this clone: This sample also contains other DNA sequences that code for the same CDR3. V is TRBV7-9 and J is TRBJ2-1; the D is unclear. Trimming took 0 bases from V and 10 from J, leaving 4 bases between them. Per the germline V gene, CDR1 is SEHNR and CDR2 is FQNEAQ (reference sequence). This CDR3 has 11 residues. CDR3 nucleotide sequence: TGTGCCAGCAGCTTAGCAAGGGAGCAGTTCTTC. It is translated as CASSLAREQFF.